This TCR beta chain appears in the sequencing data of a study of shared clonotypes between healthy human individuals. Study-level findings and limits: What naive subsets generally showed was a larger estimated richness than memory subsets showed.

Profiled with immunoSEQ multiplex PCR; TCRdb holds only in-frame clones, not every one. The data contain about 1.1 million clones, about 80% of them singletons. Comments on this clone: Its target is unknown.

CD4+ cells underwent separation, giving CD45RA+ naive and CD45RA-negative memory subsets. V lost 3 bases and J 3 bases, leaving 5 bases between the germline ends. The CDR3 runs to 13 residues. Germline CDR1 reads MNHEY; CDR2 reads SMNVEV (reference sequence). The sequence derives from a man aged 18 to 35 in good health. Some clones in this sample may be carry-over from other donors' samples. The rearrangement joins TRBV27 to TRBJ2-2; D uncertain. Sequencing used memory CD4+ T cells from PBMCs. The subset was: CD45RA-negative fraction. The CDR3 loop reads CASSFLDTGELFF. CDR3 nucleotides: TGTGCCAGCAGTTTTTTAGACACCGGGGAGCTGTTTTTT.